The 14 T cell receptor beta chains listed next were all sequenced from one sample in a study of blood T cell repertoires in COVID-19. Libraries were prepared by immunoSEQ multiplex PCR; TCRdb keeps only in-frame clonotypes and omits some of them. The repertoire includes 300,000 to 500,000 clones, roughly 90% of them detected once, and roughly 0.97% sits in the top ten. The material sequenced was PBMCs or T cells enriched from blood (not recorded which). The source is a woman aged 25 to 45 with acute COVID-19.

The rearrangement uses TRBV7-2 and TRBJ2-1; 14 bases line up with TRBD2. CDR1 is SGHTA, CDR2 FQGNSA, per germline. The CDR3 runs to 14 residues. The V segment lost 4 bases and the J segment 14 bases; nucleotides outside the gene matches: 7. CDR3 sequence (DNA): TGTGCCAGCAGCTCCGGACTAGCGGGGGGCGTGGAGTTCTTC. Translated: CASSSGLAGGVEFF.

The chain combines TRBV29-1 with TRBJ1-5; no reliable D call. V was trimmed by 4 bases and J by 2 bases, leaving 3 bases between them. Germline CDR1 SQVTM, CDR2 ANQGSEA. The CDR3 covers 11 residues. CDR3 DNA: TGCAGCGTTGTCGGCAATCAGCCCCAGCATTTT. Protein product: CSVVGNQPQHF.

The chain employs TRBV4-1 and TRBJ1-2, with 7 bases aligning to TRBD1. The junction had 12 bases not matched to a gene; V was cut back by 1 base and J by 4 bases. The CDR3 has 17 amino acids. Per the germline V gene, CDR1 is MGHRA and CDR2 is YSYEKL. The CDR3 protein is CASSQGYRDSPFYGYTF. In DNA form, the CDR3 reads TGCGCCAGCAGCCAAGGGTACCGGGACAGCCCCTTCTATGGCTACACCTTC.

A note on this clone: Other DNA sequences in this sample translate to the same CDR3. This chain joins TRBV29-1 and TRBJ2-7; 10 positions agree with TRBD1. Losses at the gene ends were 5 bases for V and 1 base for J; bases not matched to a gene: 2. From germline, CDR1 is SQVTM and CDR2 ANQGSEA. This CDR3 has 13 residues. CDR3 residues: CSVRDRGSYEQYF. Here the CDR3 DNA reads TGCAGCGTTCGGGACAGGGGATCCTACGAGCAGTACTTC.

As regards this clone: Additional DNA sequences in this sample encode the identical CDR3. This chain connects TRBV9 to TRBJ2-2, with TRBD1 matching 8 bases. The V gene's germline CDR1 is SGDLS and CDR2 YYNGEE. The V gene end was trimmed by 4 bases and the J gene end by 5 bases; junction bases not matched to a gene: 4. CDR3 length: 14 residues. The CDR3 region is CASSPRTGTGELFF. The DNA of the CDR3 is TGTGCCAGCAGCCCCAGGACAGGGACCGGGGAGCTGTTTTTT.

This clone was counted a few times. The V call is TRBV5-1, the J call TRBJ2-1; TRBD2 agrees at 10 bases. The length of the CDR3 is 17 residues. CDR1 is SGHRS, CDR2 YFSETQ, per germline. J gave up 4 bases and V 3 bases, and 10 bases lay outside the gene matches. The CDR3 DNA is TGCGCCAGCAGCTCAAAGACTAGCGGGCCACCATACAATGAGCAGTTCTTC. Translation: CASSSKTSGPPYNEQFF.

The gene calls are TRBV3-1 (or the pseudogene TRBV3-2) and TRBJ1-1; D call uncertain. Germline V lookup: CDR1 LGHDT, CDR2 YNNKEL (reference sequence). The CDR3 is 13 amino acids. Trimming removed 6 bases from V and 1 base from J, with 9 bases in between. This CDR3 reads CASRSEKNTEAFF. In nucleotides, the CDR3 is TGTGCCAGCAGGAGCGAGAAGAACACTGAAGCTTTCTTT.

The chain joins TRBV3-1 (or the pseudogene TRBV3-2) to TRBJ2-2; 7 bases are a match to TRBD1. The V gene's germline CDR1 is LGHDT and CDR2 YNNKEL (reference sequence). V trimming: 2 bases; J trimming: 3 bases; junction bases outside the gene matches: 6. The CDR3 covers 16 residues. CDR3 nucleotide sequence: TGTGCCAGCAGCCAATACAGGGGTACAGACACCGGGGAGCTGTTTTTT. Encoded protein: CASSQYRGTDTGELFF.

The chain joins TRBV27 to TRBJ1-2; D is ambiguous. Deletions cut 3 bases from V and 4 bases from J, with 12 bases between. There are 14 residues in the CDR3. Germline V lookup: CDR1 MNHEY, CDR2 SMNVEV (reference sequence). In DNA, the CDR3 is TGTGCCAGCAGTTTTGGAGGGATCGGCTATGGCTACACCTTC. It codes for CASSFGGIGYGYTF.

V gene TRBV7-8 combines with J gene TRBJ2-5, with D perhaps matching TRBD2 (6 bases). Germline CDR1 and CDR2: SGHVS and FQNEAQ. V lost 5 bases and J 2 bases, leaving 9 bases between the germline ends. The CDR3 is 13 amino acids. The CDR3 bases are TGTGCCAGCAGCGGGGGGAGGCAAGAGACCCAGTACTTC. Translation: CASSGGRQETQYF.

The rearrangement links TRBV2 to TRBJ2-7; 9 bases align to TRBD1. The V segment lost 5 bases and the J segment 3 bases; nucleotides outside the gene matches: 2. The CDR3 contains 13 residues. Germline V gives CDR1 SNHLY, CDR2 FYNNEI. In DNA, the CDR3 is TGTGCCAGCAGTCCGGACAGGGGCTACGAGCAGTACTTC. This gives the protein CASSPDRGYEQYF. Supplemented by reference TRBV2 and TRBJ2-7, the full variable domain reads EPEVTQTPSHQVTQMGQEVILRCVPISNHLYFYWYRQILGQKVEFLVSFYNNEISEKSEIFDDQFSVERPDGSNFTLKIRSTKLEDSAMYFCASSPDRGYEQYFGPGTRLTVT.

This rearrangement joins TRBV5-1 to TRBJ2-7, with 9 bases fitting TRBD1. Trimming cost V 4 bases and J 6 bases; bases outside gene matches: 8. CDR3 length equals 14 residues. CDR1 and CDR2 from the germline V gene are SGHRS and YFSETQ. The CDR3 DNA reads TGCGCCAGCAGCCGGACAGGGGAGAAGGGCGAGCAGTACTTC. It codes for CASSRTGEKGEQYF.

J is TRBJ1-1 and V is TRBV9; D not certain. CDR1 is SGDLS and CDR2 is YYNGEE in the germline V gene. This CDR3 spans 14 amino acids. The ends were cut back, 0 bases at V and 0 bases at J, with 6 bases in the middle. The CDR3: CASSVVSLNTEAFF. The CDR3 DNA reads as TGTGCCAGCAGCGTAGTTTCCTTGAACACTGAAGCTTTCTTT.

This clone came up once. This chain joins TRBV24-1 and TRBJ1-1; D ambiguous. Trimming pared 4 bases from V and 2 bases from J, leaving 7 bases between. Per the germline V gene, CDR1 is KGHDR and CDR2 is SFDVKD. CDR3 size: 13 residues. CDR3 in amino acids: CATSDPSNTEAFF. The CDR3 coding sequence is TGTGCCACCAGTGACCCGAGTAACACTGAAGCTTTCTTT.